The source of this TCR beta chain is a study of identifying expanded T cells in peripheral blood (dated by TCRdb to between 2018 and 2021). Looking at the study overall: Four technical replicates, made by sequencing separate aliquots from the same pool of genomic DNA, were compared pairwise. Summary of the overall study and its limitations: It was expected by the authors that biological variance in healthy repertoires might increase further over much longer intervals, such as months to years. In all healthy donors, the variance in clone template counts between samples taken roughly 14 days apart rose significantly as total template count increased. Both the number of clones called differentially abundant and the false-positive rate were significantly reduced by the beta-binomial model across all healthy-donor time intervals. The binomial model flagged 0.9 to 1.5 differentially abundant clones between technical replicates, compared with about 15 over about 2 weeks and approximately 19 over roughly 4 weeks.

During the collection period, no immune events, such as infections, were documented for the healthy donors. Healthy-donor blood repertoires served as a training cohort to calibrate time-dependent variance in a beta-binomial model of T-cell clone differential abundance. There were about 10 healthy donors in the training cohort, of whom 3 were female and 7 were male. Donor ages ranged from about 29 to 70 years, with an average of around 43 years. Obtained from a commercial supplier, whole blood was collected from each healthy donor at three time points set 2 to 3 weeks apart. For immunosequencing, genomic DNA was extracted from unsorted whole blood. According to the germline V gene (reference sequence), CDR1 reads LNHDA and CDR2 reads SQIVND. Germline trimming: 5 bases from V, 7 bases from J; junction bases outside gene matches: 5. There are 13 amino acids in the CDR3, from cysteine to phenylalanine inclusive. This entry keeps only the CDR3 DNA: 39 bases, framed from base 1.

TCRbeta CDR3 regions were profiled with the immunoSEQ Assay using bias-controlled multiplex PCR amplification of genomic DNA. The authors' analysis ran thus. The absolute abundance of each unique TCRbeta CDR3 region was quantified after sequences were collapsed and filtered. Differential abundance was assessed using a binomial (Fisher-equivalent) model and a beta-binomial model in which time-dependent variance fitted from healthy donors was added. Clones with fewer than 5 combined templates were excluded, and clones with Benjamini-Hochberg FDR below 0.01 were called differentially abundant. In the beta-binomial model, variance was expressed as a function of the total template count across the two samples, in the form v = (b*log(k)+a)^2. TCRdb holds this immuneACCESS table with in-frame rearrangements only. Some clones are missing; in checked studies, unresolved V genes explain under half, and the rest has no known cause. That table furnishes V, J and clone size, whereas the DNA furnished D and trimming. Here the sample has about 90,000 clones; more than 75% occur a single time. The top ten clones comprise 5.5% to 6.5% of the sample.

Turning to this clone: Its antigen is not yet known. Per-nucleotide qualities are absent, and no much larger clonotype sits a single base away.

The rearranged segments are TRBV19 and TRBJ1-3, and TRBD1 aligns with 7 junction nucleotides. What was sequenced was blood. This sequence was found in a person aged 18 to 70 in good health. CDR3 loop: CASSQDRDNTIYF. Read as DNA, the sequence is TGTGCCAGTAGTCAAGACAGGGACAACACCATATATTTT.